A single sample is the source of the 26 T cell receptor beta chains below, sequenced in a study of blood T cell repertoires in COVID-19. Assay used: immunoSEQ multiplex PCR; TCRdb lists only in-frame clones, some missing. This table holds hundreds of thousands of clones, over 75% found once. Source material: PBMCs or T cells enriched from blood (not recorded which). The receptors were sampled from a woman in her thirties who had recovered from COVID-19.

The chain has TRBV4-1 and TRBJ2-3; TRBD2 matches 10 bases. Per the germline V gene, CDR1 is MGHRA and CDR2 is YSYEKL. The CDR3 loop spans 18 amino acids. V gave up 4 bases and J gave up 6 bases; unmatched junction bases: 16. The CDR3 nucleotides read TGCGCCAGCAGCCCCCGATCCGGACTAGCGGTAGTTCTGGATACGCAGTATTTT. Its protein product is CASSPRSGLAVVLDTQYF.

The chain combines TRBV28 with TRBJ1-2; 7 positions match TRBD1. This CDR3 has 15 amino acids. The ends lost 0 bases at V and 0 bases at J; junction bases unmatched: 1. Germline-derived CDR1 and CDR2 are MDHEN and SYDVKM. The CDR3 sequence: CASSLWGQPNYGYTF. Written as DNA, the CDR3 is TGTGCCAGCAGTTTATGGGGACAGCCTAACTATGGCTACACCTTC.

This chain joins TRBV5-1 and TRBJ1-2; 7 bases line up with TRBD1. The CDR3 spans 14 residues. Germline CDR1 SGHRS, CDR2 YFSETQ. With V trimmed by 4 bases and J by 0 bases, 3 bases remained unmatched. The CDR3 DNA reads TGCGCCAGCAGCCAGGGACAGCCTAACTATGGCTACACCTTC. Protein product: CASSQGQPNYGYTF.

This sequence joins TRBV7-9 and TRBJ1-1, with no clear D. In germline, CDR1 is SEHNR, CDR2 FQNEAQ (reference sequence). The V end lost 5 bases, the J end lost 0 bases, and 13 bases lay between the germline ends. The CDR3 covers 15 residues. The CDR3 is CASSPRTRLNTEAFF. The DNA of the CDR3 is TGTGCCAGCAGCCCCCGGACTCGTTTGAACACTGAAGCTTTCTTT.

J is TRBJ2-7 and V is TRBV29-1; D uncertain. Deletions cut 0 bases from V and 0 bases from J, with 12 bases between. The CDR3 spans 15 residues. Germline CDR1 is SQVTM and CDR2 is ANQGSEA. The CDR3 bases are TGCAGCGTTGAAGATCAAAGAGGCTCCTCCTACGAGCAGTACTTC. Its protein product is CSVEDQRGSSYEQYF.

The CDR3 sequence: CASSYSQAPYTGELFF. The DNA of the CDR3 is TGTGCCAGCAGTTACTCGCAGGCCCCGTACACCGGGGAGCTGTTTTTT. The gene calls are TRBV6-2 or TRBV6-3 and TRBJ2-2; D is unresolved. V was shortened by 0 bases and J by 3 bases, with 11 bases between the two germline ends. Germline CDR1 and CDR2: MNHEY and SVGEGT. This CDR3 is built from 16 residues.

The CDR3 region is CASGLGPGTGVSQPQHF. As DNA, the CDR3 is TGTGCTAGTGGTTTGGGACCCGGGACAGGGGTAAGTCAGCCCCAGCATTTT. This chain connects TRBV12-5 to TRBJ1-5; 10 positions match TRBD1. Trimming cost V 1 base and J 6 bases; bases outside gene matches: 9. This CDR3 comprises 17 residues. The germline CDR1 and CDR2 sequences are LGHNT and FRNRAP.

This clone occurred once. The rearrangement links TRBV5-1 to TRBJ2-5; 7 nucleotides align to TRBD1. CDR1 is SGHRS and CDR2 is YFSETQ in the germline V gene. The CDR3 totals 15 residues. Trimming removed 0 bases from V and 3 bases from J; junction bases left unmatched: 5. The CDR3 DNA follows: TGCGCCAGCAGCTTGGCCGGGACAGACAAAGAGACCCAGTACTTC. Translating it yields CASSLAGTDKETQYF.

The chain joins TRBV11-3 to TRBJ1-1; D not certain. This CDR3 comprises 13 residues. Germline values: CDR1 SGHNT, CDR2 YENEEA. With 5 bases removed from V and 4 bases from J, the gap between germline ends came to 11 bases. The chain's CDR3 is CASSEMGGTEAFF. The DNA for the CDR3 is TGTGCCAGCAGCGAGATGGGAGGCACTGAAGCTTTCTTT.

V and J are TRBV7-9 and TRBJ2-5, with TRBD2 as a possible D gene (5 bases). Germline values: CDR1 SEHNR, CDR2 FQNEAQ (reference sequence). The length of the CDR3 is 12 residues. The V and J ends lost 5 bases and 13 bases respectively, with 17 bases between them. The CDR3 reads CASSGPGVPLYF. As DNA, the CDR3 is TGTGCCAGCAGCGGCCCCGGGGTCCCCTTGTACTTC.

The table lists this clone with a count of one. This chain joins TRBV7-8 and TRBJ2-2, with D perhaps matching TRBD2 (6 bases). V lost 1 base and J lost 1, with 13 bases in between. The CDR3 has 17 amino acids. Germline V gene sequence: CDR1 SGHVS, CDR2 FQNEAQ. CDR3 loop: CASSLVSGGVNTGELFF. The CDR3 nucleotides are TGTGCCAGCAGCTTAGTGTCCGGCGGGGTGAACACCGGGGAGCTGTTTTTT.

The rearrangement joins TRBV7-9 to TRBJ2-7; TRBD1 might be the D (5 bases). Per germline, CDR1 SEHNR and CDR2 FQNEAQ (reference sequence). V was shortened by 6 bases and J by 9 bases, with 18 bases between the two germline ends. The CDR3 totals 13 residues. The CDR3 DNA reads as TGTGCCAGCAGAAGCACGGCAGGGTATGTGCAGTACTTC. Protein product: CASRSTAGYVQYF. Based on the CDR3 plus reference TRBV7-9 and TRBJ2-7, the full variable domain is DTGVSQNPRHKITKRGQNVTFRCDPISEHNRLYWYRQTLGQGPEFLTYFQNEAQLEKSRLLSDRFSAERPKGSFSTLEIQRTEQGDSAMYLCASRSTAGYVQYFGPGTRLTVT.

The rearrangement joins TRBV6-5 to TRBJ2-1; 7 positions match TRBD2. Per the germline V gene, CDR1 is MNHEY and CDR2 is SVGAGI. The trim removed 0 bases at V and 9 bases at J, leaving 8 bases unmatched. The CDR3 is 15 residues long. DNA of the CDR3: TGTGCCAGCAGTTACTCGAGTTATGGGGAGGGTGAGCAGTTCTTC. Residues: CASSYSSYGEGEQFF.

The rearrangement uses TRBV28 and TRBJ2-7; D is unclear. Per germline, CDR1 MDHEN and CDR2 SYDVKM. The CDR3 has 15 residues. Trimming took 7 bases from V and 2 from J, leaving 18 bases between them. The CDR3 region has the DNA TGTGCCAGCACACCAGCCCGGGTGGGTGCCTACGAGCAGTACTTC. It yields the protein CASTPARVGAYEQYF.

This clone was seen once. The chain couples TRBV6-2 or TRBV6-3 to TRBJ1-2; tentative D call: TRBD1 (5 bases). This CDR3 is 17 amino acids long. CDR1 is MNHEY, CDR2 SVGEGT, per germline. Trimming shortened V by 0 bases and J by 4 bases, and 18 bases separated the two germline ends. The CDR3 DNA reads TGTGCCAGCAGTTACTCGGGGGGGGTCCGCGTCTCCTATGGCTACACCTTC. As protein: CASSYSGGVRVSYGYTF.

J is TRBJ2-7 and V is TRBV5-1; 10 positions match TRBD2. From germline, CDR1 is SGHRS and CDR2 YFSETQ. This CDR3 spans 18 amino acids. With V trimmed by 4 bases and J by 3 bases, 16 bases remained unmatched. CDR3 sequence: CASSMESSGSLTGYEQYF. CDR3 nucleotides: TGCGCCAGCAGCATGGAGTCTAGCGGGAGTTTGACGGGCTACGAGCAGTACTTC.

The chain is built from TRBV13 and TRBJ1-1; TRBD1 agrees at 8 bases. Trimming cost V 5 bases and J 4 bases; bases outside gene matches: 6. The CDR3 sequence is 14 residues long. The germline CDR1 and CDR2 sequences are PRHDT and FYEKMQ (reference sequence). The CDR3 loop is CASSRQGWVTEAFF. DNA for the CDR3: TGTGCCAGCAGCAGACAGGGGTGGGTCACTGAAGCTTTCTTT.

The CDR3 loop is CASSLEEAATQYF. For the CDR3, the DNA is TGTGCCAGCAGCTTAGAAGAGGCAGCTACGCAGTATTTT. The rearrangement joins TRBV7-8 to TRBJ2-3; D gene ambiguous. The V gene lost 1 base and the J gene lost 8 bases, with 10 bases spanning the gap. CDR3 length: 13 amino acids. Germline V lookup: CDR1 SGHVS, CDR2 FQNEAQ.

The V and J genes are TRBV28 and TRBJ2-1; 7 bases fit TRBD2. The J segment lost 5 bases and the V segment lost 7 bases, leaving 14 bases of the junction unmatched. Germline lookup yields CDR1 MDHEN and CDR2 SYDVKM. The length of the CDR3 is 16 residues. CDR3 loop: CASTPFGRESNNEQFF. The CDR3 DNA sequence: TGTGCCAGCACCCCCTTCGGGCGGGAGAGCAACAATGAGCAGTTCTTC.

This clone has just one count. J is TRBJ1-2 and V is TRBV19, with 10 bases matching TRBD1. This CDR3 region has 13 residues. Per the germline V gene, CDR1 is LNHDA and CDR2 is SQIVND (reference sequence). Trimming at V came to 9 bases and at J to 7 bases, leaving 8 bases not matched to a gene. The CDR3: CASLPTGGSGYTF. In DNA form, the CDR3 reads TGTGCCAGCCTCCCGACAGGGGGCTCTGGCTACACCTTC.

The CDR3 sequence is CASSLARQAWTYEQYF. Written as DNA, the CDR3 is TGTGCCAGCAGCTTAGCCCGACAGGCGTGGACCTACGAGCAGTACTTC. This chain uses TRBV11-3 with TRBJ2-7; possible D gene TRBD1, 6 bases. Trimming stripped 1 base from V and 2 bases from J, with 15 bases between. The CDR3 is 16 amino acids. Germline V CDR1 and CDR2: SGHNT, YENEEA.

This clone has a single count. V and J are TRBV11-2 and TRBJ1-4; D is perhaps TRBD1 (6 bases). Germline V gene lookup returns CDR1 SGHAT and CDR2 FQNNGV. V was pared by 3 bases and J by 4 bases, with 9 bases between. There are 14 residues in the CDR3. The CDR3 nucleotides read TGTGCCAGCAGCTTCCGGGACAATAATGAAAAACTGTTTTTT. Amino acid sequence: CASSFRDNNEKLFF. The full variable domain, with the rest looked up from reference TRBV11-2 and TRBJ1-4, is EAGVAQSPRYKIIEKRQSVAFWCNPISGHATLYWYQQILGQGPKLLIQFQNNGVVDDSQLPKDRFSAERLKGVDSTLKIQPAKLEDSAVYLCASSFRDNNEKLFFGSGTQLSVL.

The chain employs TRBV28 and TRBJ1-2; 7 nucleotides align to TRBD1. Per germline, CDR1 MDHEN and CDR2 SYDVKM. The CDR3 length is 14 residues. The V gene end was trimmed by 6 bases and the J gene end by 8 bases; junction bases not matched to a gene: 12. DNA for the CDR3: TGTGCCAGCAGATATCAAGGGGGCGGTCCAGGCTACACCTTC. It is translated as CASRYQGGGPGYTF.

V and J are TRBV27 and TRBJ2-7, with TRBD1 matching 8 bases. Losses at the gene ends were 5 bases for V and 3 bases for J; bases not matched to a gene: 6. Per the germline V gene, CDR1 is MNHEY and CDR2 is SMNVEV (reference sequence). CDR3 length: 14 amino acids. In DNA, the CDR3 is TGTGCCAGCAGTCCCGGACAGGGAAACTACGAGCAGTACTTC. Protein: CASSPGQGNYEQYF.

V and J are TRBV7-2 and TRBJ1-2; 7 bases align to TRBD1. CDR3 length: 13 amino acids. Germline lookup yields CDR1 SGHTA and CDR2 FQGNSA. V gave up 5 bases and J gave up 6 bases; unmatched junction bases: 6. CDR3 in amino acids: CASSLRQGDGYTF. CDR3 nucleotide sequence: TGTGCCAGCAGCCTCCGACAGGGAGATGGCTACACCTTC.

This chain joins TRBV11-2 and TRBJ2-1, with D possibly matching TRBD1 (6 bases). CDR1 is SGHAT, CDR2 FQNNGV, per germline. CDR3 length: 12 amino acids. The V gene lost 3 bases and the J gene lost 6 bases, with 6 bases spanning the gap. The CDR3 spells CASSLDSNEQFF. CDR3 DNA: TGTGCCAGCAGCTTGGACAGCAATGAGCAGTTCTTC.